The source of this T cell receptor beta chain is a study of blood T cells in healthy people across ages. Study findings and constraints: As naive T cell percentage varied, TCR beta diversity correlated strongly with it. A conclusive naive versus antigen-experienced comparison was prevented by the unsorted PBMCs.

A second PCR of about 6 to 12 cycles used a sample-barcoded 5' primer and a J-beta primer mix. Via MiXCR, TCRdb re-called the 5' RACE reads, giving one row per CDR3 protein. The data contain 1.5 million to 2 million distinct CDR3 sequences, about 50% of them singletons. Germline V lookup: CDR1 MNHEY, CDR2 SMNVEV (reference sequence). CDR3 length: 14 amino acids. V was shortened by 3 bases and J by 8 bases, with 14 bases between the two germline ends. As regards this clonotype: Its antigen is not known.

This sequence was found in a woman aged 40 to 50 in good health. This chain uses TRBV27 with TRBJ2-1; D remains unclear. Sequencing input: blood. The CDR3 DNA reads TGTGCCAGCAGTTTCGGCAAGGCGATCGATGAGCAGTTCTTC. Its translation is CASSFGKAIDEQFF.